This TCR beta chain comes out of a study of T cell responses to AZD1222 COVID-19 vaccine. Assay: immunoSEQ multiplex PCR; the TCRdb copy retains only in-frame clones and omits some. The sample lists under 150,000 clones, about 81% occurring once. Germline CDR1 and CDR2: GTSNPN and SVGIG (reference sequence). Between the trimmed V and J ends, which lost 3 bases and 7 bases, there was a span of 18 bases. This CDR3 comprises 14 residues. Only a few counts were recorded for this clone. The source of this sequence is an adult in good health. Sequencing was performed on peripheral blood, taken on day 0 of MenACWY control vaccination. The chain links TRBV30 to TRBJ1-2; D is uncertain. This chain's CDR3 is CAWSEIVGRTGYTF. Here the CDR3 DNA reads TGTGCCTGGAGCGAAATCGTCGGCCGGACTGGCTACACCTTC.